Shown below are 29 T cell receptor beta chains from a single sample sequenced in a study of tumor-infiltrating lymphocytes in oesophageal squamous cell carcinoma. TCRdb independently ran MiXCR on the PCR reads; one entry per CDR3 protein. The sample yields 20,000 to 25,000 distinct CDR3 sequences, around 34% seen once. The specimen sequenced was esophageal tumor tissue. Receptor source: a female donor with esophageal squamous cell carcinoma.

The chain joins TRBV7-2 to TRBJ2-1; no clear D. Looked up from germline, CDR1 is SGHTA and CDR2 is FQGNSA. Trimming removed 2 bases at V and 6 bases at J, with 14 bases between. This CDR3 spans 15 amino acids. The CDR3: CASSLNLGRSNEQFF. The CDR3 region has the DNA TGTGCCAGCAGCTTAAACCTTGGACGAAGCAATGAGCAGTTCTTC.

This clonotype counts as medium-sized. The CDR3 DNA reads as TGTGCCAGCAGCTTAGCGCTTCAGGGCTCGCACACCGGGGAGCTGTTTTTT. As protein: CASSLALQGSHTGELFF. V is TRBV7-9 and J is TRBJ2-2; maybe TRBD1 (5 bases). CDR3 length equals 17 residues. V dropped 0 bases and J dropped 3 bases, with 14 bases sitting between them. Per the germline V gene, CDR1 is SEHNR and CDR2 is FQNEAQ (reference sequence).

Points on this clonotype: No conserved phenylalanine or tryptophan is present at the end of the CDR3, so a read error is the likely explanation. No DNA is shown, since the ends of the CDR3 on it are uncertain; the CDR3 is the one TCRdb lists. The chain employs TRBV7-3 and TRBJ1-1; TRBD1, the table's D call, was not compared with the DNA. Looked up from germline, CDR1 is SGHTA and CDR2 is FQGTGA. Including both end residues, the CDR3 is 18 amino acids long. The CDR3 spells CASSPQGAEVTMSSSSAP.

This chain uses TRBV6-8 with TRBJ2-3, with 12 bases that match TRBD2. Germline-derived CDR1 and CDR2 are MNHGY and SAAAGT. CDR3 length: 14 residues. V trimming: 5 bases; J trimming: 3 bases; junction bases outside the gene matches: 0. The CDR3 sequence is CASSGLAGTDTQYF. CDR3 sequence (DNA): TGTGCCAGCAGTGGACTAGCGGGAACAGATACGCAGTATTTT.

This rearrangement joins TRBV12-3 or TRBV12-4 to TRBJ2-4; TRBD1 matches at 9 bases. The end of the DNA aligns better with TRBJ2-5, so the J call may be wrong. The length of the CDR3 is 16 residues. The CDR3, as DNA: TGTGCCAGCAGTACTACTCGGGGACAGGGACCCGAGACCCAGTACTTC. Translated: CASSTTRGQGPETQYF.

For this clonotype: The junction departs from germline at one end; a sequencing error may be responsible. The CDR3 region has the DNA TGTGCCAGCAGCCAAGGGGGTAGCGGGGACTCCTACAATGAGCAGTACTTT. The encoded protein is CASSQGGSGDSYNEQYF. The chain recombines TRBV4-2 with TRBJ1-6; D might be TRBD1 (5 bases). The CDR3 runs 17 residues. Germline CDR1 reads LGHNA; CDR2 reads YNFKEQ.

This clonotype was seen a handful of times. This CDR3 fails to terminate in the conserved phenylalanine or tryptophan, so it likely reflects a read error. The DNA is left out, because the CDR3 cannot be placed on it with certainty; the CDR3 is given as TCRdb lists it. The rearrangement joins TRBV27 to TRBJ2-5; the D call TRBD1 from the table was never checked on the DNA. Germline V gives CDR1 MNHEY, CDR2 SMNVEV (reference sequence). The CDR3 is made up of 15 amino acids, end residues included. The CDR3 here is CASSVEQGAGYTFGS.

This chain joins TRBV18 and TRBJ1-3, with 7 bases aligning to TRBD1. J lost 3 bases, V lost 2 bases, and 4 bases had no gene match. The germline V gene encodes CDR1 KGHSH and CDR2 LQKENI. The CDR3 contains 15 residues. The CDR3 spells CASSPSGQVGNTIYF. The CDR3 DNA reads TGTGCCAGCTCACCATCCGGACAGGTTGGAAACACCATATATTTT.

This chain links TRBV12-3 or TRBV12-4 with TRBJ2-5; TRBD2 agrees at 13 bases. The DNA end lines up better with TRBJ2-3; the J call may be wrong. There are 16 residues in the CDR3. Written as DNA, the CDR3 is TGTGCCAGCAGAGGTACCGGGACTAGCGGGACAACCCCGCAGTATTTT. Translation gives CASRGTGTSGTTPQYF.

The rearrangement links TRBV7-4 to TRBJ1-2, with 9 nucleotides matching TRBD1. The germline V gene encodes CDR1 SGHVT and CDR2 SQSDAQ. The CDR3 length is 14 residues. V was pared by 7 bases and J by 4 bases, with 7 bases of the junction left unmatched. CDR3 in amino acids: CASTTGQGRYGYTF. In DNA, the CDR3 is TGTGCCAGCACCACCGGACAGGGGCGCTATGGCTACACCTTC.

In its sample, this clonotype is medium-sized. In DNA form, the CDR3 reads TGTGCCAGCAGCTTAGATGGACGGCCGGGAAACACCATATATTTT. It specifies CASSLDGRPGNTIYF. V is TRBV7-8 and J is TRBJ1-3; D remains unclear. With 1 base removed from V and 4 bases from J, the gap between germline ends came to 11 bases. Germline CDR1 and CDR2: SGHVS and FQNEAQ. CDR3 size: 15 residues. Using reference TRBV7-8 and TRBJ1-3 for the parts outside the CDR3, the full variable domain is GAGVSQSPRYKVAKRGQDVALRCDPISGHVSLFWYQQALGQGPEFLTYFQNEAQLDKSGLPSDRFFAERPEGSVSTLKIQRTQQEDSAVYLCASSLDGRPGNTIYFGEGSWLTVV.

The rearrangement joins TRBV5-1 to TRBJ2-4; D gene ambiguous. V gave up 4 bases and J gave up 13 bases, with 12 bases separating them. The CDR3 spans 11 residues. Germline CDR1 SGHRS, CDR2 YFSETQ. The CDR3 sequence: CASSEYNEQYF. CDR3 DNA sequence: TGCGCCAGCAGCGAATACAATGAGCAGTACTTC.

This clonotype was counted once. The rearrangement joins TRBV28 to TRBJ2-4; TRBD1 aligns across 7 bases. The closer fit of TRBJ1-2 to the DNA end suggests the J call may be wrong. The CDR3 covers 14 residues. The germline gives CDR1 MDHEN, CDR2 SYDVKM. As DNA, the CDR3 is TGTGCCAGCAGACCAGACAGGGTAGGCTATGGCTACACCTTC. Translating it yields CASRPDRVGYGYTF.

On this clonotype: Given the absence of the conserved phenylalanine or tryptophan at the CDR3 end, a read error is likely. The DNA is omitted, as the CDR3 cannot be located on it reliably, and the CDR3 follows TCRdb's listing. The J gene is TRBJ2-6, the V gene TRBV12-3 or TRBV12-4; the table's D call, TRBD2, was not checked against the DNA. The CDR3 length equals 17 residues, ends included. CDR3 protein: CASSSGTSGDNEQFFGA.

This clonotype was recorded at least ten times. The genes are TRBV19 and TRBJ2-3; the D is unclear. The CDR3 is made up of 15 amino acids. Trimming pared 7 bases from V and 1 base from J, leaving 15 bases between. In germline, CDR1 is LNHDA, CDR2 SQIVND (reference sequence). CDR3 coding DNA: TGTGCCAGTACCCTCGGAGACTCCCGCACAGATACGCAGTATTTT. It yields the protein CASTLGDSRTDTQYF.

A remark on this clonotype: Just one base apart from a much larger clone, this may be a read error. The V gene is TRBV5-4, the J gene TRBJ2-5; no clear D gene. The J call may not be correct, given that the DNA end is closer to TRBJ2-1. There are 13 residues in the CDR3. CDR1 SGHNT and CDR2 YYREEE come from the germline V gene (reference sequence). As DNA, the CDR3 is TGTGCCAGCACGACCGACGTCTCCTACGAGCAGTTCTTC. Protein product: CASTTDVSYEQFF.

This clonotype was detected many times. A read error may be the cause here, since a much bigger clone is one base away. The rearrangement uses TRBV11-2 and TRBJ2-7; 9 nucleotides align to TRBD2. Trimming at V came to 1 base and at J to 7 bases, leaving 17 bases not matched to a gene. The CDR3 has 18 amino acids. Germline V gene sequence: CDR1 SGHAT, CDR2 FQNNGV. The CDR3 here is CASSLGGGRVLSYNEQYF. The CDR3 region has the DNA TGTGCCAGCAGCTTAGGGGGCGGGAGGGTCCTTTCGTACAATGAGCAGTACTTC.

This sequence joins TRBV7-8 and TRBJ2-4, with 7 positions matching TRBD2. TRBJ2-5 explains the end of the DNA better; the J call may be wrong. The germline gives CDR1 SGHVS, CDR2 FQNEAQ. CDR3 length: 15 residues. The CDR3 reads CASSLWRELLETQYF. CDR3 DNA: TGTGCCAGCAGCTTATGGCGGGAGTTGTTAGAGACCCAGTACTTC.

The chain recombines TRBV12-3 or TRBV12-4 with TRBJ2-6; 7 bases line up with TRBD1. CDR3 length: 16 residues. With 5 bases clipped from V and 3 bases from J, the junction kept 7 bases outside the gene matches. In nucleotides, the CDR3 is TGTGCCAGCAGTCCTGGACAGGCGGGTGGGGCCAACGTCCTGACTTTC. This translates into CASSPGQAGGANVLTF.

Only a few counts were recorded for this clonotype. This could be a read error, since a much larger clone is one nucleotide away. The chain carries TRBV28 and TRBJ2-5; the D gene is possibly TRBD2 (7 bases). V was pared by 2 bases and J by 11 bases, with 24 bases between. The CDR3 spans 16 residues. Germline CDR1 is MDHEN and CDR2 is SYDVKM. The CDR3 nucleotides are TGTGCCAGCAGTTTAGGTGGGGGGGGCTCCTACAATGAGCAGTACTTC. Amino acid sequence: CASSLGGGGSYNEQYF.

Notes on this clonotype: The missing conserved phenylalanine or tryptophan at the end of this CDR3 makes a read error likely. It is unclear where the CDR3 begins or ends on the DNA, so no DNA is shown, and the CDR3 is as TCRdb lists it. The V call is TRBV7-2, the J call TRBJ1-6. CDR1 and CDR2 from the germline V gene are SGHTA and FQGNSA. The CDR3 comprises 14 residues, both ends counted. The CDR3 region is CASSPLPYEQYFGP.

A remark on this clonotype: Its ends do not fully match the called genes, so a read error is possible. The chain is built from TRBV7-9 and TRBJ2-6; D is unclear. CDR1 and CDR2 (germline): SEHNR, FQNEAQ (reference sequence). This CDR3 has 12 residues. The CDR3 is CASYSEANVMTF. As DNA, the CDR3 is TGTGCCAGCTACTCTGAGGCCAACGTCATGACTTTC.

On this clonotype itself: Sequence at one end of the junction differs from germline and may be a read error. The chain links TRBV7-7 to TRBJ2-1, with D perhaps assigned TRBD1 or TRBD2 (5 bases each). Judging by the DNA end, TRBJ2-5 fits better; the J call may be wrong. The CDR3 sequence is 15 residues long. Germline CDR1 and CDR2: SSHAT and FNYEAQ (reference sequence). Here the CDR3 reads CASSLVGLGTAPQYF. The CDR3 DNA follows: TGTGCTAGCAGCTTAGTTGGTTTAGGGACGGCACCCCAGTACTTC.

This clonotype was detected once. The V and J genes are TRBV19 and TRBJ1-5, with 11 bases matching TRBD1. The CDR3 has 18 amino acids. V lost 3 bases, J lost 3 bases, and 10 bases stayed unmatched. Per germline, CDR1 LNHDA and CDR2 SQIVND (reference sequence). CDR3 protein: CASSMRTGGAFPNQPQHF. CDR3 nucleotide sequence: TGTGCCAGTAGTATGCGGACAGGGGGCGCGTTCCCCAATCAGCCCCAGCATTTT. The full variable domain, its missing parts supplied by reference TRBV19 and TRBJ1-5, is DGGITQSPKYLFRKEGQNVTLSCEQNLNHDAMYWYRQDPGQGLRLIYYSQIVNDFQKGDIAEGYSVSREKKESFPLTVTSAQKNPTAFYLCASSMRTGGAFPNQPQHFGDGTRLSIL.

The chain uses TRBV2 and TRBJ2-5, with 7 bases aligning to TRBD1. The last part of the DNA fits TRBJ2-7 better; the J call may be wrong. The CDR3 sequence is 13 residues long. CDR1 and CDR2 (germline): SNHLY, FYNNEI. The CDR3 sequence: CASSPTGVSEQYF. CDR3 in DNA: TGTGCCAGCAGTCCTACAGGGGTCAGCGAGCAGTACTTC.

The chain employs TRBV7-2 and TRBJ2-7, with 10 bases fitting TRBD2. Germline lookup yields CDR1 SGHTA and CDR2 FQGNSA. The junction had 11 bases not matched to a gene; V was cut back by 0 bases and J by 3 bases. This CDR3 region has 18 residues. The CDR3 DNA reads as TGTGCCAGCAGCTTAGCGCTGTCTAGCGGGAGTATAGGCTACGAGCAGTACTTC. Translated: CASSLALSSGSIGYEQYF.

V usage is TRBV19 and J usage is TRBJ2-5; D may correspond to TRBD1 or TRBD2 (7 bases each). Judging by the DNA end, TRBJ2-1 fits better; the J call may be wrong. The CDR3 is 12 residues long. The germline V gene has CDR1 LNHDA and CDR2 SQIVND (reference sequence). The CDR3 sequence: CATRQGGNEQFF. Written as DNA, the CDR3 is TGTGCCACTCGGCAGGGGGGGAATGAGCAGTTCTTC.

This clonotype was recorded a few times. The rearrangement uses TRBV20-1 and TRBJ1-5; D possibly corresponds to TRBD1 (6 bases). This CDR3 is 12 amino acids long. V was shortened by 5 bases and J by 6 bases, with 11 bases between the two germline ends. Germline V CDR1 and CDR2: DFQATT, SNEGSKA (reference sequence). CDR3 residues: CSAQQGIQPQHF. For the CDR3, the DNA is TGCAGTGCTCAACAGGGAATTCAGCCCCAGCATTTT.

This clonotype was counted at least ten times. J is TRBJ2-1 and V is TRBV27, with D maybe TRBD1 (6 bases). The CDR3 is 15 amino acids. Germline CDR1 reads MNHEY; CDR2 reads SMNVEV (reference sequence). Trimming cost V 4 bases and J 6 bases, with 16 bases left between them. CDR3 in DNA: TGTGCCAGCAGTTACGACAGGCCTAGTTCCAATGAGCAGTTCTTC. Translated, it gives CASSYDRPSSNEQFF.